What follows are 31 T cell receptor beta chains derived from one specimen sequenced in a study of T cells in Graves' hyperthyroidism and ophthalmopathy. RNA transcripts were the template for amplifying TCR beta CDR3 regions. With the HTBI primer set, the TCR CDR3 went through a first round of RT-PCR. TCRdb reprocessed the multiplex PCR reads via MiXCR and lists one record per CDR3 protein. This table has roughly 300,000 distinct CDR3 sequences, about 20% appearing once. Material for sequencing was blood. The receptors originated from a woman aged 50 to 60 with Graves' hyperthyroidism.

This clonotype came up many times. The chain recombines TRBV28 with TRBJ1-1, with unresolved D. Per the germline V gene, CDR1 is MDHEN and CDR2 is SYDVKM. Deletions cut 2 bases from V and 8 bases from J, with 12 bases between. The CDR3 has 13 amino acids. CDR3 in amino acids: CASSLGHLNEAFF. In DNA, the CDR3 is TGTGCCAGCAGTTTAGGGCACCTAAACGAAGCTTTCTTT.

This CDR3 reads CASSIARQETQYF. In DNA form, the CDR3 reads TGTGCCAGTAGTATAGCCAGGCAAGAGACCCAGTACTTC. The chain uses TRBV19 and TRBJ2-5; D not resolved. V was pared by 1 base and J by 2 bases, with 5 bases between. This CDR3 contains 13 residues. In germline, CDR1 is LNHDA, CDR2 SQIVND (reference sequence).

The chain uses TRBV5-6 and TRBJ2-7; tentatively, D is TRBD1 or TRBD2 (5 bases each). Per the germline V gene, CDR1 is SGHDT and CDR2 is YYEEEE. Trimming took 0 bases from V and 2 from J, leaving 12 bases between them. The CDR3 is 15 amino acids. CDR3 loop: CASSLEGRDPYEQYV. CDR3 bases: TGTGCCAGCAGCTTGGAGGGCAGGGACCCCTACGAGCAGTACGTC.

This clonotype has a count of ten or more. The chain employs TRBV5-1 and TRBJ1-5; a weak D match, TRBD1 (5 bases). The CDR3 runs to 16 residues. The ends were cut back, 0 bases at V and 0 bases at J, with 10 bases in the middle. The V gene's germline CDR1 is SGHRS and CDR2 YFSETQ. The CDR3 DNA follows: TGCGCCAGCAGCTTGGAGCCAGGGAATAGCAATCAGCCCCAGCATTTT. Protein sequence: CASSLEPGNSNQPQHF.

This clonotype was counted only a few times. The gene calls are TRBV9 and TRBJ2-3; either TRBD1 or TRBD2 may fit D (6 bases each). Trimming cost V 1 base and J 3 bases, with 12 bases left between them. Per the germline V gene, CDR1 is SGDLS and CDR2 is YYNGEE. The CDR3 has 15 residues. The CDR3 coding sequence is TGTGCCAGCAGCGTAAGTGGGGGGCGAACAGATACGCAGTATTTT. Its translation is CASSVSGGRTDTQYF.

This clonotype showed up just a few times. V usage is TRBV3-1 and J usage is TRBJ1-1; D is undetermined. The germline V and J ends were trimmed by 5 bases and 0 bases, with 16 bases remaining between them. Germline V gene lookup returns CDR1 LGHDT and CDR2 YNNKEL (reference sequence). The CDR3 is 16 residues long. CDR3 in amino acids: CASSSSLGGMNTEAFF. The CDR3 DNA sequence: TGTGCCAGCAGCTCAAGCCTCGGCGGAATGAACACTGAAGCTTTCTTT.

This clonotype was seen at least ten times. The rearrangement uses TRBV18 and TRBJ2-1; D possibly corresponds to TRBD2 (5 bases). Trimming removed 1 base from V and 1 base from J, with 11 bases in between. The CDR3 length is 16 residues. Germline CDR1 is KGHSH and CDR2 is LQKENI. CDR3 in amino acids: CASSPRQEASYNEQFF. DNA for the CDR3: TGTGCCAGCTCACCACGGCAGGAGGCGTCCTACAATGAGCAGTTCTTC.

This clonotype was seen repeatedly, ten times or more. The gene calls are TRBV6-1 and TRBJ1-2, with 7 bases fitting TRBD1. Germline V gene data show CDR1 as MNHNS and CDR2 as SASEGT. This CDR3 contains 14 residues. V trimming: 4 bases; J trimming: 4 bases; junction bases outside the gene matches: 6. CDR3 nucleotides: TGTGCCAGCAGTGCAGACCGGGACAGCTATGGCTACACCTTC. Protein: CASSADRDSYGYTF.

The rearrangement joins TRBV11-3 to TRBJ2-1, with 7 nucleotides matching TRBD1. Losses at the gene ends were 4 bases for V and 3 bases for J; bases not matched to a gene: 3. CDR3 size: 14 residues. Germline CDR1 and CDR2: SGHNT and YENEEA. This CDR3 is CASSYRGGYNEQFF. CDR3 DNA sequence: TGTGCCAGCAGCTACAGGGGCGGCTACAATGAGCAGTTCTTC.

This clonotype has more than one count but fewer than ten. The rearrangement links TRBV5-1 to TRBJ1-1; 7 bases fit TRBD1. The trim removed 0 bases at V and 11 bases at J, leaving 13 bases unmatched. The CDR3 has 15 amino acids. Germline CDR1 reads SGHRS; CDR2 reads YFSETQ. DNA for the CDR3: TGCGCCAGCAGCTTGGGGGGGCAGACTGCGGACAGGGCTTTCTTT. Its translation: CASSLGGQTADRAFF.

The chain uses TRBV20-1 and TRBJ2-7; 9 bases fit TRBD2. This CDR3 is 14 amino acids long. Per the germline V gene, CDR1 is DFQATT and CDR2 is SNEGSKA (reference sequence). With V trimmed by 4 bases and J by 6 bases, 10 bases remained unmatched. CDR3 loop: CSATLAGDPGEQYF. The CDR3 region has the DNA TGCAGTGCTACTTTAGCGGGAGATCCCGGCGAGCAGTACTTC.

The CDR3 spells CASRDREEDTQYF. DNA of the CDR3: TGTGCCAGCCGGGACAGGGAGGAAGATACGCAGTATTTT. V gene TRBV7-9 combines with J gene TRBJ2-3, with TRBD1 matching over 9 bases. This CDR3 spans 13 amino acids. Germline V gene lookup returns CDR1 SEHNR and CDR2 FQNEAQ (reference sequence). The J segment lost 5 bases and the V segment lost 8 bases, leaving 5 bases of the junction unmatched.

V is TRBV14 and J is TRBJ2-1; D is unresolved. The CDR3 runs 11 residues. The germline gives CDR1 SGHDN, CDR2 FVKESK. Deletions cut 4 bases from V and 8 bases from J, with 6 bases between. The CDR3 protein is CASSRSDEQFF. CDR3 coding DNA: TGTGCCAGCAGCCGTTCCGATGAGCAGTTCTTC.

This sequence joins TRBV7-2 and TRBJ2-1, with TRBD2 matching 7 bases. The CDR3 sequence is 13 residues long. Looked up from germline, CDR1 is SGHTA and CDR2 is FQGNSA. V dropped 0 bases and J dropped 8; count of bases not matched to a gene: 1. CDR3 DNA sequence: TGTGCCAGCAGCTTAGCTAGCGGGTATGAGCAGTTCTTC. This translates into CASSLASGYEQFF.

This clonotype was seen only a few times. The genes are TRBV12-3 or TRBV12-4 and TRBJ2-7; D remains ambiguous. Trimming removed 3 bases at V and 7 bases at J, with 10 bases between. This CDR3 has 12 amino acids. CDR3 sequence reads: CASSFELLEQYF. CDR3 nucleotides: TGTGCCAGCAGTTTTGAACTTTTAGAGCAGTACTTC.

This clonotype was counted at least ten times. The rearrangement uses TRBV6-1 and TRBJ2-7; D remains ambiguous. CDR1 is MNHNS and CDR2 is SASEGT in the germline V gene. There are 13 residues in the CDR3. Trimming took 1 base from V and 4 from J, leaving 8 bases between them. CDR3 bases: TGTGCCAGCAGTGAAGAGTTCACATACGAGCAGTACTTC. Its translation is CASSEEFTYEQYF.

This clonotype was seen a few times. The chain employs TRBV15 and TRBJ1-2; D is uncertain. This CDR3 has 16 residues. V lost 4 bases and J lost 4, with 19 bases in between. Germline CDR1 reads LNHNV; CDR2 reads YYDKDF (reference sequence). CDR3 nucleotides: TGTGCCACCAGCACCGGCGGGAGGACGGGAGGCTATGGCTACACCTTC. Translated: CATSTGGRTGGYGYTF.

This clonotype was counted ten times or more. The chain recombines TRBV6-1 with TRBJ2-7; 10 bases line up with TRBD2. The CDR3 is 15 amino acids. V lost 2 bases to trimming and J lost 5 bases; unmatched junction nucleotides: 6. The germline CDR1 and CDR2 sequences are MNHNS and SASEGT. Here the CDR3 reads CASSERASGRNEQYF. CDR3 coding DNA: TGTGCCAGCAGTGAAAGGGCTAGCGGGAGAAACGAGCAGTACTTC.

In its sample, this clonotype was seen once. V and J are TRBV27 and TRBJ2-5; TRBD1 or TRBD2 may be the D gene (5 bases each). The CDR3 spans 16 residues. Trimming removed 5 bases at V and 4 bases at J, with 20 bases between. Germline V CDR1 and CDR2: MNHEY, SMNVEV (reference sequence). The CDR3 coding sequence is TGTGCCAGCAGTAGCGGCGTAGGGGTTTTTGGAGAGACCCAGTACTTC. Amino acids: CASSSGVGVFGETQYF.

This clonotype was detected many times. The rearrangement uses TRBV5-1 and TRBJ1-1; possible D gene TRBD1, 6 bases. Per germline, CDR1 SGHRS and CDR2 YFSETQ. The ends were cut back, 0 bases at V and 0 bases at J, with 12 bases in the middle. The CDR3 spans 16 residues. CDR3 DNA sequence: TGCGCCAGCAGCTTGGCTTCGGGGGACATGAACACTGAAGCTTTCTTT. It yields the protein CASSLASGDMNTEAFF.

This clonotype was recorded a few times. The CDR3 bases are TGTGCCAGCAGTGATCCCGGATACAATGAGCAGTTCTTC. It specifies CASSDPGYNEQFF. The rearrangement uses TRBV6-1 and TRBJ2-1; no reliable D call. Germline values: CDR1 MNHNS, CDR2 SASEGT. Trimming took off 3 bases at V and 4 bases at J, with 7 bases between the two ends. This CDR3 is built from 13 residues.

This clonotype was seen at least ten times. The rearrangement links TRBV11-2 to TRBJ2-1; D gene uncertain. CDR1 and CDR2 from the germline V gene are SGHAT and FQNNGV. Deletions cut 6 bases from V and 5 bases from J, with 11 bases between. The CDR3 sequence is 13 residues long. The DNA for the CDR3 is TGTGCCAGCAGGGAGAGTGCCCACAATGAGCAGTTCTTC. This encodes CASRESAHNEQFF.

This clonotype came up a few times. This rearrangement joins TRBV10-3 to TRBJ2-1, with D possibly being TRBD2 (5 bases). The V gene lost 5 bases and the J gene lost 3 bases, with 11 bases spanning the gap. CDR1 is ENHRY, CDR2 SYGVKD, per germline. CDR3 length: 14 residues. CDR3 sequence reads: CAISLGAGYNEQFF. The CDR3 DNA reads TGTGCCATCAGTTTGGGAGCCGGCTACAATGAGCAGTTCTTC.

This clonotype was found a few times. This chain connects TRBV5-6 to TRBJ2-5, with a tentative D call TRBD2 (7 bases). Trimming removed 4 bases from V and 7 bases from J, with 17 bases in between. CDR3 length equals 14 residues. CDR1 and CDR2 from the germline V gene are SGHDT and YYEEEE. The CDR3 protein is CASSGNGGAGTQYF. Here the CDR3 DNA reads TGTGCCAGCAGCGGGAATGGGGGGGCAGGGACCCAGTACTTC.

V and J are TRBV20-1 and TRBJ1-1; D might be TRBD1 (6 bases). This CDR3 has 13 residues. Germline CDR1 and CDR2: DFQATT and SNEGSKA (reference sequence). The germline V and J ends were trimmed by 6 bases and 1 base, with 12 bases remaining between them. In nucleotides, the CDR3 is TGCAGTGCACTGGGACACAAGAACACTGAAGCTTTCTTT. Protein sequence: CSALGHKNTEAFF.

This clonotype has more than one count but fewer than ten. The rearrangement joins TRBV19 to TRBJ1-2; 8 bases line up with TRBD1. V was pared by 5 bases and J by 8 bases, with 10 bases of the junction left unmatched. The germline CDR1 and CDR2 sequences are LNHDA and SQIVND (reference sequence). The CDR3 length is 14 residues. CDR3 bases: TGTGCCAGTAGTGGATCGCAGGGGGCTTGGGGCTACACCTTC. This codes for CASSGSQGAWGYTF.

V and J are TRBV7-2 and TRBJ2-1; the match to TRBD1 covers 9 bases. V shed 5 bases and J 12 bases; nucleotides not matched to a gene: 11. CDR3 length: 14 residues. CDR1 SGHTA and CDR2 FQGNSA come from the germline V gene. The CDR3 DNA follows: TGTGCCAGCAGCCCGCAGCTTACAGGGGGCTCGCAGTTCTTC. Its translation is CASSPQLTGGSQFF.

The J gene is TRBJ1-1, the V gene TRBV3-1, with TRBD1 as a possible D gene (6 bases). With 4 bases removed from V and 4 bases from J, the gap between germline ends came to 16 bases. Germline lookup yields CDR1 LGHDT and CDR2 YNNKEL (reference sequence). This CDR3 is built from 15 residues. CDR3 region: CASSPTLQGGTEAFF. The CDR3 DNA is TGTGCCAGCAGCCCTACCCTACAGGGAGGCACTGAAGCTTTCTTT.

The sample holds many counts of this clonotype. V usage is TRBV28 and J usage is TRBJ2-4; possibly TRBD1 for D (6 bases). The CDR3 extends over 16 amino acids. Trimming cost V 2 bases and J 7 bases, with 18 bases left between them. From germline, CDR1 is MDHEN and CDR2 SYDVKM. The DNA for the CDR3 is TGTGCCAGCAGTTTAGGGGGCAGTTTGAGGGGGAACATTCAGTACTTC. Amino acid sequence: CASSLGGSLRGNIQYF.

The chain carries TRBV11-2 and TRBJ1-4; D remains ambiguous. The CDR3 loop spans 15 amino acids. V gave up 1 base and J gave up 2 bases, with 8 bases separating them. In germline, CDR1 is SGHAT, CDR2 FQNNGV. CDR3 region: CASSLVGSTNEKLFF. In DNA, the CDR3 is TGTGCCAGCAGCTTAGTGGGCAGTACTAATGAAAAACTGTTTTTT.

In this sample, this clonotype turned up a few times. The J gene is TRBJ1-5, the V gene TRBV12-3 or TRBV12-4, with no clear D. The CDR3 is made up of 14 amino acids. Between the trimmed V and J ends, which lost 4 bases and 4 bases, there was a span of 11 bases. The CDR3 DNA reads as TGTGCCAGCAGTTCCTCAGGTCCGAATCAGCCCCAGCATTTT. Translation: CASSSSGPNQPQHF.